Listed here are 6 T cell receptor beta chains from one sample, sequenced in a study of OX40 agonist ivuxolimab in advanced cancers. Produced via immunoSEQ multiplex PCR; TCRdb's table is partial and in-frame only. This sample has approximately 37,000 clones, with around three quarters found just once. The specimen comprised CD4+ or CD8+ T cells sorted from blood, sampled in a trial of the OX40 agonist ivuxolimab. The origin of the receptors is an adult with an advanced solid tumor such as melanoma, head and neck, liver or kidney cancer.

The chain has TRBV27 and TRBJ2-7, with a possible D match to TRBD2 (6 bases). CDR1 MNHEY and CDR2 SMNVEV come from the germline V gene (reference sequence). V dropped 6 bases and J dropped 2 bases, with 14 bases sitting between them. The CDR3 contains 14 residues. The CDR3 reads CASRYLRLAYEQYV. In DNA, the CDR3 is TGTGCCAGCAGATACCTAAGACTAGCCTACGAGCAGTACGTC.

The V gene is TRBV19, the J gene TRBJ2-6, with no clear D. This CDR3 is built from 15 residues. Germline V gene sequence: CDR1 LNHDA, CDR2 SQIVND (reference sequence). Between the trimmed V and J ends, which lost 3 bases and 0 bases, there was a span of 6 bases. CDR3 DNA: TGTGCCAGTAGTATGAGTAGCTCTGGGGCCAACGTCCTGACTTTC. This sequence encodes CASSMSSSGANVLTF.

V is TRBV7-7 and J is TRBJ2-7; D tentatively reads TRBD1 or TRBD2 (5 bases each). Trimming stripped 5 bases from V and 5 bases from J, with 13 bases between. This CDR3 spans 13 amino acids. Germline V gene lookup returns CDR1 SSHAT and CDR2 FNYEAQ (reference sequence). CDR3 DNA: TGTGCCAGCAGCCCCTCCGGGGCCCACGAGCAGTACTTC. Its translation is CASSPSGAHEQYF.

Notes on this clone: Germline is not matched at one junction end, which may reflect a read error. The J gene is TRBJ1-5, the V gene TRBV2; 7 positions match TRBD1. CDR1 and CDR2 (germline): SNHLY, FYNNEI. The CDR3 loop spans 15 amino acids. Here the CDR3 DNA reads TGTGCCATCAGTGAGTTAGGACAGGGCAATCAGCCCCAGCATTTT. It codes for CAISELGQGNQPQHF.

This rearrangement joins TRBV5-6 to TRBJ2-3, with D unclear. Germline CDR1 SGHDT, CDR2 YYEEEE. Trimming took off 0 bases at V and 4 bases at J, with 9 bases between the two ends. The CDR3 covers 14 residues. The CDR3 bases are TGTGCCAGCAGCTTGGTTGGGGTTCCAGATACGCAGTATTTT. As protein: CASSLVGVPDTQYF.

The chain carries TRBV19 and TRBJ1-2; D unclear. The CDR3 extends over 13 amino acids. V was pared by 2 bases and J by 8 bases, with 12 bases between. CDR1 LNHDA and CDR2 SQIVND come from the germline V gene (reference sequence). The CDR3 bases are TGTGCCAGTAGTATACCGGGTAGGATCGGCTACACCTTC. Residues: CASSIPGRIGYTF.